Listed below are T cell receptor beta chains from one sample, sequenced in a study of cytomegalovirus exposure and HLA in healthy donors. Clones were sequenced by immunoSEQ multiplex PCR, and TCRdb holds only the in-frame ones, with some missing. The sample shows about 160,000 clones, about 85% of them seen only once. Material for sequencing was PBMCs. Every receptor here comes from a man between 18 and 35 years old in good health and CMV-seropositive. CDR3s include the opening cysteine and the closing phenylalanine or tryptophan. A D gene is named only where the DNA matches it firmly. A row's size may be missing; if present it is once, few, many or a size class.

v_gene: TRBV5-6; d_gene: NA; j_gene: TRBJ2-7; abundance: NA; CDR3aa: CASSLVAGSSYEQYF; CDR3nt: TGTGCCAGCAGCTTGGTGGCGGGGAGCTCCTACGAGCAGTACTTC
v_gene: TRBV30; d_gene: NA; j_gene: TRBJ1-1; abundance: NA; CDR3aa: CAWGRGMNTEAFF; CDR3nt: TGTGCCTGGGGCAGGGGCATGAACACTGAAGCTTTCTTT
v_gene: TRBV10-3; d_gene: NA; j_gene: TRBJ1-1; abundance: NA; CDR3aa: CAISAGGGRAEAFF; CDR3nt: TGTGCCATCAGCGCCGGGGGAGGGCGGGCTGAAGCTTTCTTT
v_gene: TRBV7-6; d_gene: TRBD1; j_gene: TRBJ2-5; abundance: NA; CDR3aa: CASSWGQGRETQYF; CDR3nt: TGTGCCAGCAGCTGGGGACAGGGTAGAGAGACCCAGTACTTC
v_gene: TRBV30; d_gene: TRBD2; j_gene: TRBJ2-2; abundance: NA; CDR3aa: CAWSRLAGVVGELFF; CDR3nt: TGTGCCTGGAGTAGGCTAGCGGGGGTAGTGGGGGAGCTGTTTTTT
v_gene: TRBV18; d_gene: NA; j_gene: TRBJ1-1; abundance: NA; CDR3aa: CASSRGGDTEAFF; CDR3nt: TGTGCCAGCTCACGAGGAGGGGACACTGAAGCTTTCTTT
v_gene: TRBV5-6; d_gene: NA; j_gene: TRBJ1-2; abundance: NA; CDR3aa: CASSLDGRRGYTF; CDR3nt: TGTGCCAGCAGCTTGGATGGTAGGCGGGGCTACACCTTC
v_gene: TRBV11-3; d_gene: NA; j_gene: TRBJ2-1; abundance: NA; CDR3aa: CASSFDVDSNEQFF; CDR3nt: TGTGCCAGCAGCTTTGACGTGGACTCCAATGAGCAGTTCTTC
v_gene: TRBV6-1; d_gene: TRBD1; j_gene: TRBJ1-2; abundance: NA; CDR3aa: CASSELDRGYGYTF; CDR3nt: TGTGCCAGCAGTGAACTCGACAGGGGATATGGCTACACCTTC
v_gene: TRBV11-1; d_gene: NA; j_gene: TRBJ1-3; abundance: NA; CDR3aa: CASSPTVSGNTIYF; CDR3nt: TGTGCCAGCAGCCCGACTGTCTCTGGAAACACCATATATTTT
v_gene: TRBV4-1; d_gene: TRBD1; j_gene: TRBJ2-1; abundance: once; CDR3aa: CASSPLGQGRLWDEQFF; CDR3nt: TGCGCCAGCAGCCCCCTAGGACAGGGGCGACTCTGGGATGAGCAGTTCTTC